These 25 T cell receptor beta chains originate from one sample sequenced in a study of siplizumab effects on memory and regulatory T cells. The protocol was immunoSEQ multiplex PCR, while the TCRdb copy is restricted to in-frame clones and leaves out a portion. This repertoire shows roughly 60,000 clones, 90% to 95% found once; its top ten account for 38%. Sequenced material: CD8+ T cells sorted from blood. These receptor sequences come from a human donor in good health.

Here the CDR3 reads CASSLSQGRRTEAFF. The CDR3 nucleotides are TGTGCCAGCAGCTTATCACAGGGAAGGCGAACTGAAGCTTTCTTT. The J gene is TRBJ1-1, the V gene TRBV7-3, with TRBD1 as a possible D gene (6 bases). V was shortened by 2 bases and J by 5 bases, with 15 bases between the two germline ends. The germline V gene encodes CDR1 SGHTA and CDR2 FQGTGA. The CDR3 contains 15 residues.

J is TRBJ1-5 and V is TRBV27; 8 bases fit TRBD1. This CDR3 is built from 15 residues. Germline V gene lookup returns CDR1 MNHEY and CDR2 SMNVEV (reference sequence). V was clipped by 4 bases and J by 2 bases; unmatched bases: 4. The CDR3 region has the DNA TGTGCCAGCAGTTCACCGACAGGGGGCAATCAGCCCCAGCATTTT. Its translation: CASSSPTGGNQPQHF.

The rearrangement uses TRBV7-8 and TRBJ2-1, with 10 bases identical to TRBD2. The CDR3 totals 13 residues. Germline CDR1 is SGHVS and CDR2 is FQNEAQ. V lost 6 bases, J lost 4 bases, and 0 bases stayed unmatched. This CDR3 reads CASSSGGYNEQFF. The CDR3 DNA is TGTGCCAGCAGTAGCGGGGGGTACAATGAGCAGTTCTTC.

The rearrangement uses TRBV4-1 and TRBJ2-7; 8 bases agree with TRBD1. Losses at the gene ends were 2 bases for V and 4 bases for J; bases not matched to a gene: 10. Germline V gene lookup returns CDR1 MGHRA and CDR2 YSYEKL. The CDR3 spans 16 residues. CDR3 in DNA: TGCGCCAGCAGCCAAACTAAGACAGGGGAAGGTTACGAGCAGTACTTC. Its translation: CASSQTKTGEGYEQYF.

The V and J genes are TRBV9 and TRBJ1-1; the D is unclear. Germline V gives CDR1 SGDLS, CDR2 YYNGEE. The CDR3 runs to 14 residues. Trimming stripped 0 bases from V and 1 base from J, with 7 bases between. The CDR3 is CASSVGGANTEAFF. CDR3 nucleotide sequence: TGTGCCAGCAGCGTAGGGGGAGCGAACACTGAAGCTTTCTTT.

This chain joins TRBV7-9 and TRBJ2-1, with 13 bases matching TRBD2. CDR3 length equals 16 residues. Looked up from germline, CDR1 is SEHNR and CDR2 is FQNEAQ (reference sequence). J gave up 2 bases and V 5 bases, and 3 bases lay outside the gene matches. Here the CDR3 DNA reads TGTGCCAGCAGCAAACTAGCGGGAGGGCCCTACAATGAGCAGTTCTTC. Translation gives CASSKLAGGPYNEQFF.

V gene TRBV6-1 combines with J gene TRBJ2-7, with D uncertain. This CDR3 comprises 13 residues. Trimming shortened V by 1 base and J by 2 bases, and 6 bases separated the two germline ends. From germline, CDR1 is MNHNS and CDR2 SASEGT. CDR3 residues: CASSEEGAYEQYF. CDR3 bases: TGTGCCAGCAGTGAAGAGGGCGCCTACGAGCAGTACTTC.

CDR3 in amino acids: CAWSWRGDTEAFF. DNA of the CDR3: TGTGCCTGGAGTTGGAGGGGGGACACTGAAGCTTTCTTT. This chain uses TRBV30 with TRBJ1-1; D possibly corresponds to TRBD1 (6 bases). This CDR3 is built from 13 residues. Germline V gene data show CDR1 as GTSNPN and CDR2 as SVGIG (reference sequence). V was pared by 2 bases and J by 3 bases, with 10 bases between.

V is TRBV19 and J is TRBJ2-1; TRBD1 matches at 9 bases. The CDR3 consists of 14 residues. V was pared by 5 bases and J by 7 bases, with 6 bases of the junction left unmatched. Germline CDR1 reads LNHDA; CDR2 reads SQIVND (reference sequence). The CDR3 nucleotides are TGTGCCAGTAGTCTCGGGACAGGGTGGAATGAGCAGTTCTTC. Translated: CASSLGTGWNEQFF.

CDR3 in DNA: TGTGCCAGCGTCCCCGGGGGGCGCATCTCTTATGAAGCTTTCTTT. Its protein product is CASVPGGRISYEAFF. V is TRBV7-9 and J is TRBJ1-1; a possible D gene is TRBD1 (6 bases). The CDR3 covers 15 residues. Germline V gene lookup returns CDR1 SEHNR and CDR2 FQNEAQ (reference sequence). V was cut by 8 bases and J by 7 bases, with 23 bases left in between.

The chain is built from TRBV7-3 and TRBJ2-3; D uncertain. Trimming removed 5 bases from V and 6 bases from J, with 9 bases in between. CDR1 is SGHTA, CDR2 FQGTGA, per germline. This CDR3 contains 12 residues. The CDR3 nucleotides read TGTGCCAGCAGCGCTGGTAGGGATACGCAGTATTTT. Protein product: CASSAGRDTQYF.

The V gene is TRBV7-8, the J gene TRBJ1-1; a possible D gene is TRBD1 (5 bases). The CDR3 is 14 amino acids. The V gene's germline CDR1 is SGHVS and CDR2 FQNEAQ. Deletions cut 1 base from V and 3 bases from J, with 9 bases between. In DNA form, the CDR3 reads TGTGCCAGCAGCTTAGGTTCAGGGTACACTGAAGCTTTCTTT. Translating gives CASSLGSGYTEAFF.

This chain connects TRBV27 to TRBJ1-1, with 10 positions matching TRBD1. V lost 5 bases and J lost 0; bases outside the gene matches: 6. Per the germline V gene, CDR1 is MNHEY and CDR2 is SMNVEV (reference sequence). The CDR3 is 16 amino acids. DNA for the CDR3: TGTGCCAGCAGTCTAAGACAGGGGGCTATGAACACTGAAGCTTTCTTT. As protein: CASSLRQGAMNTEAFF.

The J gene is TRBJ2-1, the V gene TRBV20-1, with no clear D. V was cut by 3 bases and J by 9 bases, with 9 bases left in between. This CDR3 spans 11 amino acids. Germline CDR1 and CDR2: DFQATT and SNEGSKA (reference sequence). DNA of the CDR3: TGCAGTGCTAGGGAATATGGTGAGCAGTTCTTC. Translating gives CSAREYGEQFF.

The chain joins TRBV6-4 to TRBJ2-6; tentatively, D is TRBD1 (6 bases). CDR3 length: 20 amino acids. Germline assignment: CDR1 MRHNA and CDR2 SNTAGT. The germline V and J ends were trimmed by 6 bases and 6 bases, with 30 bases remaining between them. The chain's CDR3 is CASRAKRCDRTGYEANVLTF. The CDR3 nucleotides read TGTGCCAGCAGGGCTAAAAGATGCGACAGGACGGGGTATGAGGCCAACGTCCTGACTTTC.

CDR3 sequence (DNA): TGTGCCAGCAGCTTGGCCAGGACTAGCGGGATTACAGATACGCAGTATTTT. Its protein product is CASSLARTSGITDTQYF. This chain uses TRBV7-3 with TRBJ2-3, with TRBD2 matching over 12 bases. The CDR3 runs 17 residues. Germline V lookup: CDR1 SGHTA, CDR2 FQGTGA. V was pared by 3 bases and J by 3 bases, with 7 bases of the junction left unmatched.

The gene calls are TRBV4-2 and TRBJ2-7; possibly TRBD1 for D (5 bases). This CDR3 contains 14 residues. Germline V gene sequence: CDR1 LGHNA, CDR2 YNFKEQ. The V and J ends lost 1 base and 1 base respectively, with 8 bases between them. The CDR3 region is CASSQADKSYEQYF. As DNA, the CDR3 is TGTGCCAGCAGCCAAGCGGACAAATCCTACGAGCAGTACTTC.

The V gene is TRBV6-1, the J gene TRBJ2-7, with TRBD1 matching over 8 bases. Losses at the gene ends were 8 bases for V and 3 bases for J; bases not matched to a gene: 9. From germline, CDR1 is MNHNS and CDR2 SASEGT. The CDR3 has 14 residues. As DNA, the CDR3 is TGTGCCAGCTTCTCCGTCGGACAGGGCTACGAGCAGTACTTC. This gives the protein CASFSVGQGYEQYF.

This chain links TRBV10-2 with TRBJ2-7; the match to TRBD2 covers 10 bases. Germline loops: CDR1 WSHSY, CDR2 SAAADI. V was pared by 1 base and J by 0 bases, with 3 bases of the junction left unmatched. This CDR3 comprises 16 residues. CDR3 protein: CASSELGLAYSYEQYF. In DNA, the CDR3 is TGCGCCAGCAGTGAGTTGGGACTAGCGTACTCCTACGAGCAGTACTTC.

This chain links TRBV2 with TRBJ1-2, with D possibly TRBD1 on 5 matching bases. The CDR3 contains 13 residues. V was pared by 7 bases and J by 7 bases, with 16 bases between. From germline, CDR1 is SNHLY and CDR2 FYNNEI. The CDR3 loop is CASTLGGAGGYTF. CDR3 DNA: TGTGCCAGCACCCTCGGTGGGGCAGGTGGCTACACCTTC.

The CDR3 spells CASSLETGTSPLHF. The CDR3 bases are TGCGCCAGCAGCTTGGAGACGGGAACTTCACCCCTCCACTTT. The chain carries TRBV5-1 and TRBJ1-6; no reliable D call. The CDR3 has 14 amino acids. V lost 0 bases to trimming and J lost 9 bases, with 10 bases between them. Germline V gene data show CDR1 as SGHRS and CDR2 as YFSETQ.

The rearrangement joins TRBV4-1 to TRBJ2-2, with D perhaps given as TRBD1 or TRBD2 (6 bases each). Trimming stripped 0 bases from V and 4 bases from J, with 15 bases between. In germline, CDR1 is MGHRA, CDR2 YSYEKL. CDR3 length equals 17 residues. The CDR3 loop is CASSQDPTGGFTGELFF. The CDR3 region has the DNA TGCGCCAGCAGCCAAGATCCGACAGGAGGGTTCACCGGGGAGCTGTTTTTT.

The chain combines TRBV4-2 with TRBJ1-4; the D is unclear. The CDR3 runs 12 residues. Trimming took 2 bases from V and 14 from J, leaving 12 bases between them. Germline values: CDR1 LGHNA, CDR2 YNFKEQ. The CDR3 region is CASSQIQNDLFF. CDR3 coding DNA: TGTGCCAGCAGCCAAATTCAGAATGACCTGTTTTTT.

The genes are TRBV28 and TRBJ2-1; 8 positions agree with TRBD2. The CDR3 has 17 amino acids. Germline V lookup: CDR1 MDHEN, CDR2 SYDVKM. V was clipped by 6 bases and J by 3 bases; unmatched bases: 13. The CDR3 DNA sequence: TGTGCCAGCAGGCCCCCAGGAACGGGAGGGCTCTACAATGAGCAGTTCTTC. Protein: CASRPPGTGGLYNEQFF.

The chain's CDR3 is CATEVIGQGTSGANVLTF. In DNA, the CDR3 is TGTGCCACTGAAGTCATAGGACAGGGGACCTCTGGGGCCAACGTCCTGACTTTC. V is TRBV7-3 and J is TRBJ2-6, with 9 bases identical to TRBD1. V lost 10 bases to trimming and J lost 0 bases; unmatched junction nucleotides: 13. The CDR3 loop spans 18 amino acids. Germline CDR1 is SGHTA and CDR2 is FQGTGA.